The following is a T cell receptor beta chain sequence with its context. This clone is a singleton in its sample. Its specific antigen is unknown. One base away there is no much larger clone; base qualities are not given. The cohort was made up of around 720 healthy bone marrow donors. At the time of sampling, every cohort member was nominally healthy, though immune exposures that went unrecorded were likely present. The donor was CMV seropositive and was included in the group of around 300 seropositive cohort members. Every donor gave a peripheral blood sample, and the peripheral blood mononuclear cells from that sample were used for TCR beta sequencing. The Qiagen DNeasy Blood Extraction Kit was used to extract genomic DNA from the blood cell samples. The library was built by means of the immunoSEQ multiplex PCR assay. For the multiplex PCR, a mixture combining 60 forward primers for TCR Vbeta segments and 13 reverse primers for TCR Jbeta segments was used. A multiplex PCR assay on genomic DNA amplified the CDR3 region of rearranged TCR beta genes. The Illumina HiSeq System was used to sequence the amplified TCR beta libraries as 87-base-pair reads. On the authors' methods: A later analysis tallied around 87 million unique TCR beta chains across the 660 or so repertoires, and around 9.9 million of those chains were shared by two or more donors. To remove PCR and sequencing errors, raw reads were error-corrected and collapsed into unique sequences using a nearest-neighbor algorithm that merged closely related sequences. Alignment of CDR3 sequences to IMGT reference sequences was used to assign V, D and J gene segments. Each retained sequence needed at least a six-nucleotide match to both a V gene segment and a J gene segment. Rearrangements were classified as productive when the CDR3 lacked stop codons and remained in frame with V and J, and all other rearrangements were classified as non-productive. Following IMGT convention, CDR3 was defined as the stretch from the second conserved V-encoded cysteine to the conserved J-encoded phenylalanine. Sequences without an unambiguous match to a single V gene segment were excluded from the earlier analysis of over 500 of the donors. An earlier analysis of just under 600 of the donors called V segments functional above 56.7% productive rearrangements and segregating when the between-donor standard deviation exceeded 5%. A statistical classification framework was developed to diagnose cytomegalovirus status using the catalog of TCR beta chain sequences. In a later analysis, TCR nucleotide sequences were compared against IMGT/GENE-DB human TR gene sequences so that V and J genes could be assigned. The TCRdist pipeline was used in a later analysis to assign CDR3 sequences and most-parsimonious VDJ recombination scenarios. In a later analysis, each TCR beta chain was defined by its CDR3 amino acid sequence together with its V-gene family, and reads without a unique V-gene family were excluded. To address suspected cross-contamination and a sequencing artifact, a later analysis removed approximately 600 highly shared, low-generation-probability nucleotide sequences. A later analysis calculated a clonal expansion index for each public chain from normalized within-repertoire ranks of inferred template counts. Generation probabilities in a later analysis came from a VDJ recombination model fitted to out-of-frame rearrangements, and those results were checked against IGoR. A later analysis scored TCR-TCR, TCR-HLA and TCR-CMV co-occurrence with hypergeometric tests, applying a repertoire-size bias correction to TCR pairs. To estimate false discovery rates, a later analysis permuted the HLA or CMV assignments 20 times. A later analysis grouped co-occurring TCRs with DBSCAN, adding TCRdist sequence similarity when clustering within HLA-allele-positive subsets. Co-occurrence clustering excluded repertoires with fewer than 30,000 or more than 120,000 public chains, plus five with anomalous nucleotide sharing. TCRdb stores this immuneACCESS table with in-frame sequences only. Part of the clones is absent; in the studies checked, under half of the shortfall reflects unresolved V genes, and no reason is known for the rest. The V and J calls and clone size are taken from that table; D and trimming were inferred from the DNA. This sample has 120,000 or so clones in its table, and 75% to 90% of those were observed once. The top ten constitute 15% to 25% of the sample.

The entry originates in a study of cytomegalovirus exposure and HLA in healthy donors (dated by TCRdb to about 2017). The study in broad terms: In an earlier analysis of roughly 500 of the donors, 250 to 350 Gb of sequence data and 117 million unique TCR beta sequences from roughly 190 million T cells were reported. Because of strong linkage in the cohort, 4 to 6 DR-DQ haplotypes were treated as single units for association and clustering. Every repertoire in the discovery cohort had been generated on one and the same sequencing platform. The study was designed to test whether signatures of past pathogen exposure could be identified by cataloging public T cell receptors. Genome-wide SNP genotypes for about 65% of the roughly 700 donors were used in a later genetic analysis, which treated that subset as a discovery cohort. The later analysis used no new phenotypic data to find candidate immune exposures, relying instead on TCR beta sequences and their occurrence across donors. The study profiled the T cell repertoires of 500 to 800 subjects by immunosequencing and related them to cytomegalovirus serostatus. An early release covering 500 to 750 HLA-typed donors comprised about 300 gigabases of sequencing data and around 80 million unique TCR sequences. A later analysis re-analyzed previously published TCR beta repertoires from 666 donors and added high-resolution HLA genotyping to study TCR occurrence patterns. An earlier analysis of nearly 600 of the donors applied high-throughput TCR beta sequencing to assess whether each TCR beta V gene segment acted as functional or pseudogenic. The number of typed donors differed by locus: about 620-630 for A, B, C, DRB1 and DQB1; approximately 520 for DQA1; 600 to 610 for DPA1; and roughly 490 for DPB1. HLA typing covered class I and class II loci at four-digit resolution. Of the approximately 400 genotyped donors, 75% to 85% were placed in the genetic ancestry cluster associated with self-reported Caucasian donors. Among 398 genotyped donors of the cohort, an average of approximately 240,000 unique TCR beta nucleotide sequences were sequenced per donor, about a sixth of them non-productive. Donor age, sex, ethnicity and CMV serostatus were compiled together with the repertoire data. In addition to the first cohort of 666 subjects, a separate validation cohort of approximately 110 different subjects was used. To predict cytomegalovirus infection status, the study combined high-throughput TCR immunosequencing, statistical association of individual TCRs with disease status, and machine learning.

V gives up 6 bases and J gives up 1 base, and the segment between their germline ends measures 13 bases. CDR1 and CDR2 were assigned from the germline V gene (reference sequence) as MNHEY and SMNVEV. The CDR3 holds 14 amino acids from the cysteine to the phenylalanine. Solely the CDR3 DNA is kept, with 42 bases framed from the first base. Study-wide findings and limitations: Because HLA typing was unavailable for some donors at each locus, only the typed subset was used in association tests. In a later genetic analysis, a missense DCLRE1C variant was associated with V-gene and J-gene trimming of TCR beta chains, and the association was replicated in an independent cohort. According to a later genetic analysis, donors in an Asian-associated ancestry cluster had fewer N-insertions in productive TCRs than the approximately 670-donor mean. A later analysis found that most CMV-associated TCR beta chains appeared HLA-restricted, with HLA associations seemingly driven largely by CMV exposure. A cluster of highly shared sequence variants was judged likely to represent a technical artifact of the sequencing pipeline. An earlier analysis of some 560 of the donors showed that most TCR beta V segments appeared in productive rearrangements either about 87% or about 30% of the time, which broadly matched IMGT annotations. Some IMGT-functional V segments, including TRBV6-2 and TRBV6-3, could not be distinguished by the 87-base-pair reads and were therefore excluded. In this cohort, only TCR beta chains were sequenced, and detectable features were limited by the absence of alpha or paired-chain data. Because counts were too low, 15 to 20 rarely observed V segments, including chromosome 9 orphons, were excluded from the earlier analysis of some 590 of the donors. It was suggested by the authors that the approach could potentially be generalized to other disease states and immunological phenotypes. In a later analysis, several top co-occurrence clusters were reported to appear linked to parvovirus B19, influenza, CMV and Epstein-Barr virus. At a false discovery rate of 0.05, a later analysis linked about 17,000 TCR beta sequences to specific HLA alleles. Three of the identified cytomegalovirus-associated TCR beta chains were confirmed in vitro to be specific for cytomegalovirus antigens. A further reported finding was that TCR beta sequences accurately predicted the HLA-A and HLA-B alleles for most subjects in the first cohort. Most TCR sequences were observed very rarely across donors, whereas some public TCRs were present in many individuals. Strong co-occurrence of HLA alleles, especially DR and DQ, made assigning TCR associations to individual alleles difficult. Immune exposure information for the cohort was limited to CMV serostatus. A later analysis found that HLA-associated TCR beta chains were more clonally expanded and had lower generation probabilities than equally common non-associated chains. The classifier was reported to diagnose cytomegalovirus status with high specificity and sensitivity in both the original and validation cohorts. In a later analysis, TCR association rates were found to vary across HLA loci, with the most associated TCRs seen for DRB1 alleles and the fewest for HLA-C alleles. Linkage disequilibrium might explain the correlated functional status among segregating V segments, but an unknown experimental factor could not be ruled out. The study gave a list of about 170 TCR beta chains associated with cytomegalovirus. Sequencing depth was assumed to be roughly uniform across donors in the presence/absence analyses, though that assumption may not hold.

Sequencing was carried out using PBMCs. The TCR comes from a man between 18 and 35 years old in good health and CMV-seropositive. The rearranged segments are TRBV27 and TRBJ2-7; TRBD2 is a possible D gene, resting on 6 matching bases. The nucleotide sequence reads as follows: TGTGCCAGCAGCCTACGGGGGTATTCCTACGAGCAGTACTTC. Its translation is CASSLRGYSYEQYF.